This T cell receptor beta chain was identified in a study of shared clonotypes between healthy human individuals. Study in general: Each donor contributed plates that comprised three CD4 naive, three CD4 memory, two CD8 naive and one CD8 memory. Broader study findings: Blood alone was sampled, and tissue repertoires likely differ.

CD8 cells classed as naive were CD45RO-negative and positively selected for CCR7, excluding terminally differentiated effector memory CD45RA+ cells. Only in-frame clones appear in the TCRdb table, and some are missing; sequencing was by immunoSEQ multiplex PCR. The data show 600,000 or so clones, 95% to 98% seen once. Concerning this clone itself: Its matching antigen is unknown. The conserved closing phenylalanine or tryptophan is absent in this CDR3, likely reflecting a read error. It is unclear where the CDR3 begins or ends on the DNA, so no DNA is shown, and the CDR3 is as TCRdb lists it.

The CDR3 sequence runs 9 residues, both termini included. The V gene's germline CDR1 is SQVTM and CDR2 ANQGSEA. Specimen: naive CD8+ T cells sorted from blood. This sequence joins TRBV29-1 and TRBJ1-1; the table assigns TRBD1, which was not confirmed against the DNA. The receptor's source is a man between 25 and 39 years old in good health. Here the CDR3 reads CSVAGQPVI.